Below, one T cell receptor beta chain is given with its context. The target antigen is unknown. Clones were read by immunoSEQ multiplex PCR, and TCRdb kept only the in-frame ones, dropping some. The sample consists of about 61,000 clones, 70% to 90% of them appearing once. These data belong to a study of OX40 agonist ivuxolimab in advanced cancers. Whole-study context: Ivuxolimab, an antibody that agonizes OX40 (CD134), was administered to the patients. Dose-escalation patients suffered from hepatocellular carcinoma, melanoma, renal cell or head and neck cancer. Broader study findings: Average numbers of expanded clones were greater in CD8+ T cells than in CD4+. The study did not work out the antigen specificity of the expanded peripheral T cells.

The V and J ends lost 8 bases and 6 bases respectively, with 13 bases between them. Germline V CDR1 and CDR2: SNHLY, FYNNEI. The CDR3 is made up of 13 amino acids. This TCR derives from an adult with an advanced solid tumor such as melanoma, head and neck, liver or kidney cancer. V gene TRBV2 combines with J gene TRBJ1-4, with a tentative D call TRBD1 (5 bases). The source material was CD4+ or CD8+ T cells sorted from blood, sampled in a trial of the OX40 agonist ivuxolimab. The CDR3 reads CASRKGEDEKLFF. DNA of the CDR3: TGTGCCAGCCGTAAAGGGGAGGATGAAAAACTGTTTTTT. The whole variable domain, filled in from reference TRBV2 and TRBJ1-4, reads EPEVTQTPSHQVTQMGQEVILRCVPISNHLYFYWYRQILGQKVEFLVSFYNNEISEKSEIFDDQFSVERPDGSNFTLKIRSTKLEDSAMYFCASRKGEDEKLFFGSGTQLSVL.